This T cell receptor (beta chain) stems from a study of blood T cells in healthy people across ages. Findings of the study overall: Strongly correlated with naive T cell percentage was TCR beta diversity. PBMCs went unsorted, and a conclusive naive versus antigen-experienced comparison was therefore prevented.

On this clonotype: No antigen is known for it.

Then a second PCR, running about 6 to 11 cycles, was carried out with a sample-barcoded 5' primer and a J-beta primer mix. With 12 random nucleotides, a template-switch adaptor tagged each individual cDNA molecule. TCRdb reanalysed the 5' RACE reads using MiXCR and keeps one entry per CDR3 protein. This table holds 450,000 to 650,000 distinct CDR3 sequences, around 24% found once. These data were likewise used in another study, on T cells of mothers and their children. That source adds: Related mother and child pairs showed slightly greater overlap (not significant) than unrelated pairs did.

The TCR originated in a boy younger than 18 in good health. The sample consisted of blood.

The CDR3 protein is CATSGTRVTTPHEQYF. In DNA form, the CDR3 reads TGTGCCACCAGCGGGACCAGGGTTACCACCCCCCACGAGCAGTACTTC. This chain links TRBV15 with TRBJ2-7; tentatively, D is TRBD1 or TRBD2 (5 bases each). The CDR3 spans 16 residues. The germline gives CDR1 LNHNV, CDR2 YYDKDF (reference sequence). Trimming removed 5 bases from V and 5 bases from J, with 22 bases in between.